This T cell receptor beta chain appears in the sequencing data of a study of blood T cell repertoires in COVID-19. Looking at the study overall: Some COVID-19 samples were acute and others convalescent; all came from the United States, Italy and Spain. PBMCs, B-cell-depleted T cells, or T cells were the source of the cDNA or gDNA that made up the material.

Authors' data handling: Researchers report that nucleated cell counts were estimated from reference gene primer amplification. Repertoires were generated with immunoSEQ multiplex PCR, while TCRdb's copy carries only in-frame clones and drops some. V and J calls and clone size follow that table, whereas D and trimming were derived from the DNA. The sample lists about 150,000 clones; roughly nine tenths were seen once. Sequencing was performed on peripheral blood. This receptor was taken from a man between 50 and 59 years old with acute or convalescent COVID-19.

CDR3 loop: CASSLGDTNTDTQYF. CDR3 DNA sequence: TGTGCCAGCAGCTTAGGGGACACTAACACAGATACGCAGTATTTT. The genes are TRBV7-9 and TRBJ2-3; perhaps TRBD1 as D (6 bases). The CDR3 runs to 15 residues. The germline V gene encodes CDR1 SEHNR and CDR2 FQNEAQ (reference sequence). V was shortened by 1 base and J by 2 bases, with 10 bases between the two germline ends. Full variable domain (remainder filled in from reference TRBV7-9 and TRBJ2-3): DTGVSQNPRHKITKRGQNVTFRCDPISEHNRLYWYRQTLGQGPEFLTYFQNEAQLEKSRLLSDRFSAERPKGSFSTLEIQRTEQGDSAMYLCASSLGDTNTDTQYFGPGTRLTVL.